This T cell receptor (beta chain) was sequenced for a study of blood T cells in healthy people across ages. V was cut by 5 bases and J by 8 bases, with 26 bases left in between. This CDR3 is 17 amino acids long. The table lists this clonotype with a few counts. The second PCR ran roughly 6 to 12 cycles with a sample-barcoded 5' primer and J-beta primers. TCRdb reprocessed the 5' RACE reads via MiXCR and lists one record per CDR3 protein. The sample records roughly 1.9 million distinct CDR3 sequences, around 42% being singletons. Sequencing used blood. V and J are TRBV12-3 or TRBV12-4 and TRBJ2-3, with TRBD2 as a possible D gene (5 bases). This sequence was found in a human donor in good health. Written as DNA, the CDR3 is TGTGCCAGCAGTCCCCGAGGCTTCGTTTCGCTTCGGGGTACGCAGTATTTT. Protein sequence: CASSPRGFVSLRGTQYF.